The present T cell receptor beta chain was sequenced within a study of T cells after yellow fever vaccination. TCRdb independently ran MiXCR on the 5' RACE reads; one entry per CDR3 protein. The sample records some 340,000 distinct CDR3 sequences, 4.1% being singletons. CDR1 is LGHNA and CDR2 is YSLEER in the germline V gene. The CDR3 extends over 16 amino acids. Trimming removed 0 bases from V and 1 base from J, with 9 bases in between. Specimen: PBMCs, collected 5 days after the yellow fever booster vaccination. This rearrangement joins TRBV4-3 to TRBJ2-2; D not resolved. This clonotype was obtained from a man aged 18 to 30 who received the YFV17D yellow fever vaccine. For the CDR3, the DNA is TGCGCCAGCAGCCAAGAGGTTCTAGAGAACACCGGGGAGCTGTTTTTT. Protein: CASSQEVLENTGELFF.